The present T cell receptor (beta chain) was sequenced within a study of technical replicates of blood from a few donors. Produced via immunoSEQ multiplex PCR; TCRdb's table is partial and in-frame only. Of around 84,000 clones in the sample, about 98% were seen once. The CDR3 is 11 amino acids. V was pared by 4 bases and J by 6 bases, with 6 bases between. Germline V CDR1 and CDR2: SEHNR, FQNEAQ (reference sequence). The sequencing sample was made of T cells isolated from PBMCs. The sequence derives from a human donor in good health. The V gene is TRBV7-9, the J gene TRBJ1-2; D uncertain. This chain's CDR3 is CASSSLDGYTF. As DNA, the CDR3 is TGTGCCAGCAGCTCCCTTGATGGCTACACCTTC. The full variable domain, with the rest looked up from reference TRBV7-9 and TRBJ1-2, is DTGVSQNPRHKITKRGQNVTFRCDPISEHNRLYWYRQTLGQGPEFLTYFQNEAQLEKSRLLSDRFSAERPKGSFSTLEIQRTEQGDSAMYLCASSSLDGYTFGSGTRLTVV.